This TCR beta chain originates from a study of identical twins. General study findings and limits: Models underestimated how often monozygotic twins shared out-of-frame TCR alpha. Beta clonotypes that were abundant in cord blood contained fewer insertions, a pattern absent from memory repertoires.

TCRdb independently ran MiXCR on the 5' RACE reads; one entry per CDR3 protein. The listing contains around ten distinct CDR3 sequences. This clonotype is classed as hyperexpanded (1% or more). No antigen is known for it. A read error may account for a junction end that differs from germline. The sequencing sample was made of PBMCs. The sequence was collected from a woman in her late teens or twenties in good health. This table probably holds off-target reads from a library built for another chain.

CDR3 residues: CASRPWRGSQGNLIF. The CDR3 DNA is TGTGCCAGCAGGCCCTGGAGAGGAAGCCAAGGAAATCTCATCTTT. V is TRBV2 and J is TRBJ1-1; no reliable D call. Germline assignment: CDR1 SNHLY and CDR2 FYNNEI. The CDR3 length is 15 residues.